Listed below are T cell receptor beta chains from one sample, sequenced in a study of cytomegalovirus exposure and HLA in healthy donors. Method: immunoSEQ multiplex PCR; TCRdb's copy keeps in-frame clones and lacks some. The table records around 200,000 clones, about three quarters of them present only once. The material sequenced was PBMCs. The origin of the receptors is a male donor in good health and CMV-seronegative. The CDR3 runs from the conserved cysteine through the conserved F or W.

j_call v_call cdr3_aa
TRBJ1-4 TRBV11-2 CASSLPARWDREANEKLFF
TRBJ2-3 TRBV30 CAWSAQRRATDTQYF
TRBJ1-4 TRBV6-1 CASSPRTGYEKLFF
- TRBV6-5 CASRRDTGFLYEQYF
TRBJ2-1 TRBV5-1 CASSLEGSGYNEQFF
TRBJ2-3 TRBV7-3 CASSSGLGTDTQYF
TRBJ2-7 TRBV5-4 CASSRSGTGSYEQYF
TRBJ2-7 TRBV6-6 CASRDKTGGYEQYF
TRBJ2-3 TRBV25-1 CASSDLREAGDTQYF
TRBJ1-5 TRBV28 CASSLQGYGQPQHF
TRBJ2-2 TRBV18 CASYATVNGELFF
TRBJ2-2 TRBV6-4 CASSEEGGPVGELFF
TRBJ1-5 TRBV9 CASSAHPDSQPQHF
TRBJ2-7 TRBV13 CASSRRLAGYEQYF
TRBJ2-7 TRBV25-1 CSQSPGTGYEQYF
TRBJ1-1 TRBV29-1 CSGRGVAGTEAFF
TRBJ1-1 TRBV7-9 CASSQPQGQNTEAFF
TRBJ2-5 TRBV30 CAWSPPSGTSEQYF
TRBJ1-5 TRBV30 CAWSAKQGNNQPQHF
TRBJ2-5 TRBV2 CASSEGLAPGQETQYF
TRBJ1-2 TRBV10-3 CAISERAGDLTNYGYTF
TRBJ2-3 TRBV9 CASSVGGEGTDTQYF
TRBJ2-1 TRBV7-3 CASSFSGGADEQFF
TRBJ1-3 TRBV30 CAVRITGGTGNTIYF
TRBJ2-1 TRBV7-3 CASSLISGGRYNEQFF
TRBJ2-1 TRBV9 CASSSAGTSGGAGLNEQFF
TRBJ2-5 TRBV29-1 CSVRGQGGPAPSVETQYF
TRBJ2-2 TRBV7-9 CASSHRDRGLSGELFF
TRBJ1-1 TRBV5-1 CASSARELNTEAFF
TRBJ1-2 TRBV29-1 CSVEGQGALSYGYTF
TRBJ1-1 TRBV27 CASSPLHGGAQGTEAFF
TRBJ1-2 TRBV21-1 CASSKPRRGYGYTF
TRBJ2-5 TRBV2 CASRGGALGWETQYF
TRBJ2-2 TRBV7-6 CASSYDQQGTTGELFF
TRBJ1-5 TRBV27 CASSLSRQTNSNQPQHF
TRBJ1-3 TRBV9 CASSARANLGARDRGFFTGNTIYF
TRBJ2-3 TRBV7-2 CASSIGLAGVLDTQYF
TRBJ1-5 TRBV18 CASSPVSGGSNQPQHF
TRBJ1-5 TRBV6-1 CASSEKGVGQPQHF
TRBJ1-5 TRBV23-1 CASSPHRGDSGGRNQPQHF
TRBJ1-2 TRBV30 CAWSDNHYGYTF
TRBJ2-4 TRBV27 CASSKDSRAKNIQYF
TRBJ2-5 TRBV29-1 CSVDSAGVETQYF
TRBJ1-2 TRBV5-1 CASRTVGGNYGYTF
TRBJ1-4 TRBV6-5 CASSYDRGGTNEKLFF
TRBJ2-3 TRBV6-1 CASSMQRRPGDTQYF
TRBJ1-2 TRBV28 CASSLVGQSLFPYGYTF
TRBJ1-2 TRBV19 CASSPGTGLANYGYTF
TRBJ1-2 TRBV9 CASSVVRGGGGYTF
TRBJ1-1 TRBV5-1 CASSLEGGTEAFF
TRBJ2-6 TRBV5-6 CASSPRTGGRSGANVLTF
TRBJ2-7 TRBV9 CASGSAGGPEQYF
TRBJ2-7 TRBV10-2 CASSEGLADEAYEQYF